This entry describes one TCR beta chain. Its target is not known. This specimen comes from a study of T cell repertoires in cytomegalovirus infection. The wider study: Shared public TCR beta signatures pointed to both CMV infection and a matching HLA type.

This CDR3 contains 16 residues. V shed 7 bases and J shed 6 bases, with 21 bases lying between them. Per the germline V gene, CDR1 is MNHNY and CDR2 is SVGAGI (reference sequence). MiXCR, applied by TCRdb to the reads, yields one record per CDR3 protein. The sample consists of fewer than 300,000 distinct CDR3 sequences, under 30% of them appearing once. Study-wide points: The response measured ex vivo was dominated by TCR beta clonotypes (HLA-C-restricted and CMV-specific).

This chain uses TRBV6-6 with TRBJ2-2; D remains unclear. This TCR was recovered from a human donor in good health (CMV status not recorded). Some clones in this sample may be carry-over from other donors' samples. The sequencing sample was made of PBMCs. CDR3 protein: CASIPQMGRAPGELFF. In nucleotides, the CDR3 is TGTGCCAGCATACCGCAAATGGGAAGGGCACCCGGGGAGCTGTTTTTT.